These 32 T cell receptor beta chains came from one sample sequenced in a study of T cells in Graves' hyperthyroidism and ophthalmopathy. TCR beta CDR3 regions were amplified from RNA transcripts. HTBI primers were the set used in a first-round RT-PCR of the TCR CDR3. TCRdb independently ran MiXCR on the multiplex PCR reads; one entry per CDR3 protein. The repertoire holds 350,000 or so distinct CDR3 sequences, with under 25% as singletons. The source material was blood. The source is a woman between 50 and 59 years old with Graves' hyperthyroidism.

This clonotype was seen at least ten times. The CDR3 nucleotides are TGTGCCAGCAGTGGGGGTGATGGAGCTTTCTTT. It specifies CASSGGDGAFF. The rearrangement joins TRBV28 to TRBJ1-1, with D maybe TRBD1 (5 bases). Trimming stripped 5 bases from V and 10 bases from J, with 11 bases between. The germline gives CDR1 MDHEN, CDR2 SYDVKM. The CDR3 sequence is 11 residues long.

This clonotype was detected ten times or more. The genes are TRBV12-3 or TRBV12-4 and TRBJ1-5; 7 positions match TRBD1. Trimming cost V 6 bases and J 7 bases; bases outside gene matches: 12. This CDR3 spans 15 amino acids. DNA of the CDR3: TGTGCCAGCAGCCTCGGAACGGGGGGACAGCAGCCCCAGCATTTT. Amino acid sequence: CASSLGTGGQQPQHF.

This clonotype was picked up many times. The chain joins TRBV11-2 to TRBJ2-3; no reliable D call. CDR1 and CDR2 from the germline V gene are SGHAT and FQNNGV. This CDR3 has 15 amino acids. Trimming removed 3 bases from V and 11 bases from J, with 21 bases in between. CDR3 sequence (DNA): TGTGCCAGCAGCTTCTCTGGTACAGTGGTTGAAGGGCAGTATTTT. Translation: CASSFSGTVVEGQYF.

This clonotype was found many times. The chain combines TRBV5-1 with TRBJ2-2; 11 bases are a match to TRBD2. Germline V gives CDR1 SGHRS, CDR2 YFSETQ. The length of the CDR3 is 16 residues. V lost 2 bases and J lost 4; bases outside the gene matches: 4. This chain's CDR3 is CASSFGLAGFTGELFF. CDR3 in DNA: TGCGCCAGCAGCTTCGGACTAGCGGGCTTCACCGGGGAGCTGTTTTTT.

There are a few counts of this clonotype. J is TRBJ2-4 and V is TRBV20-1, with TRBD1 identical over 10 bases. V lost 1 base and J lost 0; bases outside the gene matches: 6. Looked up from germline, CDR1 is DFQATT and CDR2 is SNEGSKA (reference sequence). The CDR3 spans 17 residues. CDR3 nucleotides: TGCAGTGCTAGAGTGGGACAGGGGCCTCTAGCCAAAAACATTCAGTACTTC. Amino acid sequence: CSARVGQGPLAKNIQYF.

V is TRBV2 and J is TRBJ1-1; no clear D. Germline lookup yields CDR1 SNHLY and CDR2 FYNNEI. Trimming stripped 6 bases from V and 5 bases from J, with 13 bases between. The CDR3 is 13 residues long. CDR3 region: CASRAGRETEAFF. DNA of the CDR3: TGTGCCAGCAGAGCGGGGAGAGAGACTGAAGCTTTCTTT.

There are many counts of this clonotype. The rearrangement uses TRBV7-2 and TRBJ2-3; D possibly corresponds to TRBD2 (5 bases). The CDR3 runs 14 residues. Germline CDR1 is SGHTA and CDR2 is FQGNSA. Trimming removed 6 bases from V and 2 bases from J, with 12 bases in between. The CDR3 loop reads CASRAGIITDTQYF. In nucleotides, the CDR3 is TGTGCCAGCAGAGCCGGGATTATCACAGATACGCAGTATTTT.

This clonotype was counted at least ten times. The chain links TRBV27 to TRBJ2-7; possibly TRBD2 for D (6 bases). Germline V gene data show CDR1 as MNHEY and CDR2 as SMNVEV (reference sequence). V was cut by 1 base and J by 2 bases, with 21 bases left in between. The CDR3 is made up of 18 amino acids. The CDR3 DNA reads as TGTGCCAGCAGTTTATATCGGGGGTGGGGTAGCGGAACCTACGAGCAGTACTTC. Residues: CASSLYRGWGSGTYEQYF.

This clonotype came up many times. The chain's CDR3 is CASSLVGVGEKLFF. For the CDR3, the DNA is TGTGCCAGCAGTTTGGTGGGGGTTGGCGAAAAACTGTTTTTT. V and J are TRBV28 and TRBJ1-4, with a possible D match to TRBD1 (5 bases). This CDR3 is 14 amino acids long. CDR1 is MDHEN and CDR2 is SYDVKM in the germline V gene. The V and J ends lost 3 bases and 8 bases respectively, with 13 bases between them.

This clonotype has a handful of counts. The rearrangement uses TRBV25-1 and TRBJ2-5, with D tentatively TRBD1 (6 bases). With 6 bases removed from V and 9 bases from J, the gap between germline ends came to 26 bases. The CDR3 extends over 16 amino acids. In germline, CDR1 is MGHDK, CDR2 SYGVNS. As DNA, the CDR3 is TGTGCCAGCAGCCCACTTGGGGGACAACGAACGGTGGCCCAGTACTTC. Translated, it gives CASSPLGGQRTVAQYF.

In its sample, this clonotype was seen once. CDR3 DNA sequence: TGTGCCAGCAGTTATACGGGGAACAATGAGCAGTTCTTC. Residues: CASSYTGNNEQFF. This chain joins TRBV6-2 or TRBV6-3 and TRBJ2-1; D perhaps matches TRBD2 (5 bases). V lost 3 bases and J lost 5, with 8 bases in between. Germline assignment: CDR1 MNHEY and CDR2 SVGEGT. This CDR3 spans 13 amino acids.

A remark on this clonotype: Being one base from a much bigger clone, this may be a read error. The conserved phenylalanine or tryptophan normally closing the CDR3 is absent here, so this likely arose from a read error. J is TRBJ1-2 and V is TRBV30, with D uncertain. V lost 1 base, J lost 4 bases, and 13 bases lay in between. Per germline, CDR1 GTSNPN and CDR2 SVGIG (reference sequence). The CDR3 length is 14 residues. The CDR3 DNA sequence: TGTGCCTGGAGTGGGGCGGCAGGAAGCTATGGCTACACCCTC. This codes for CAWSGAAGSYGYTL.

The sample holds many counts of this clonotype. The CDR3 DNA is TGTGCCTGGAACCGACAGACTAATGAAAAACTGTTTTTT. Amino acid sequence: CAWNRQTNEKLFF. The rearrangement links TRBV30 to TRBJ1-4; D possibly corresponds to TRBD1 (5 bases). Per the germline V gene, CDR1 is GTSNPN and CDR2 is SVGIG (reference sequence). The V end lost 4 bases, the J end lost 2 bases, and 8 bases lay between the germline ends. CDR3 size: 13 residues.

This clonotype was seen repeatedly, ten times or more. The chain carries TRBV6-1 and TRBJ2-6; no definite D call. V lost 8 bases and J lost 1, with 9 bases in between. The CDR3 spans 14 residues. Germline V gene lookup returns CDR1 MNHNS and CDR2 SASEGT. The CDR3 protein is CASWGRSGANVLTF. The CDR3, as DNA: TGTGCCAGCTGGGGTCGATCTGGGGCCAACGTCCTGACTTTC.

Turning to this clonotype: This is likely a read error, given that the CDR3 carries no conserved phenylalanine or tryptophan at its end. The rearrangement uses TRBV6-9 and TRBJ1-6, with 7 positions matching TRBD1. The CDR3 has 20 amino acids. Per the germline V gene, CDR1 is MNHGY and CDR2 is SVAAGI. Germline trimming cut 4 bases from V and 0 bases from J; bases unmatched to any gene: 15. In DNA, the CDR3 is TGTGCCAGCAGTTCAGCCCCGGGACAGCGACCCAACTCCTATAATTCACCCCTCCACTCT. Translated: CASSSAPGQRPNSYNSPLHS.

This clonotype was counted only a few times. This rearrangement joins TRBV29-1 to TRBJ2-1; 10 bases fit TRBD2. The CDR3 is 15 residues long. V was clipped by 8 bases and J by 4 bases; unmatched bases: 11. Germline-derived CDR1 and CDR2 are SQVTM and ANQGSEA. This CDR3 is CSLLSSGSPYNEQFF. DNA of the CDR3: TGCAGCCTGTTGTCTAGCGGGAGTCCGTACAATGAGCAGTTCTTC.

The gene calls are TRBV7-8 and TRBJ1-4, with D unclear. Trimming removed 5 bases from V and 5 bases from J, with 18 bases in between. The CDR3 has 16 amino acids. Looked up from germline, CDR1 is SGHVS and CDR2 is FQNEAQ. CDR3 sequence (DNA): TGTGCCAGCAGCATAGAGCCCTGGACCCTAAATGAAAAACTGTTTTTT. It codes for CASSIEPWTLNEKLFF. The entire variable domain, with the rest obtained from reference TRBV7-8 and TRBJ1-4, is as follows: GAGVSQSPRYKVAKRGQDVALRCDPISGHVSLFWYQQALGQGPEFLTYFQNEAQLDKSGLPSDRFFAERPEGSVSTLKIQRTQQEDSAVYLCASSIEPWTLNEKLFFGSGTQLSVL.

This clonotype was found many times. This sequence joins TRBV5-1 and TRBJ2-1; 8 bases are shared with TRBD2. Unmatched junction bases numbered 11, after V lost 6 bases and J lost 3 bases. Germline CDR1 SGHRS, CDR2 YFSETQ. This CDR3 contains 16 residues. Here the CDR3 DNA reads TGCGCCAGCAAACGGAACAGCGGGAGTATCTACAATGAGCAGTTCTTC. It specifies CASKRNSGSIYNEQFF.

This clonotype was detected ten times or more. The rearrangement joins TRBV5-8 to TRBJ1-5, with D unresolved. Trimming left V 2 bases short and J 5 bases short, with 11 bases between. From germline, CDR1 is SGHTS and CDR2 YDEGEE. The CDR3 runs to 14 residues. Here the CDR3 reads CASSFRGFDQPQHF. CDR3 nucleotides: TGTGCCAGCAGCTTTAGAGGGTTCGATCAGCCCCAGCATTTT.

This chain uses TRBV4-3 with TRBJ2-1; TRBD1 or TRBD2 may be the D gene (5 bases each). Germline values: CDR1 LGHNA, CDR2 YSLEER. V lost 0 bases to trimming and J lost 7 bases, with 13 bases between them. The CDR3 is 15 residues long. As DNA, the CDR3 is TGCGCCAGCAGCCAAGACTGGCAGGGAGATAATGAGCAGTTCTTC. This codes for CASSQDWQGDNEQFF.

At least ten counts were recorded for this clonotype. The rearrangement links TRBV12-3 or TRBV12-4 to TRBJ2-3, with a tentative D call TRBD1 (6 bases). V lost 11 bases, J lost 1 base, and 7 bases lay in between. The CDR3 consists of 11 residues. The CDR3 coding sequence is TGTGCCTGGGGGCGCACAGATACGCAGTATTTT. Residues: CAWGRTDTQYF.

Only a few counts were recorded for this clonotype. V usage is TRBV4-1 and J usage is TRBJ2-1; a weak D match, TRBD1 (6 bases). Germline V gene data show CDR1 as MGHRA and CDR2 as YSYEKL. The CDR3 totals 15 residues. V lost 4 bases to trimming and J lost 0 bases, with 10 bases between them. The CDR3 DNA sequence: TGCGCCAGCAGCCCTCGGACAGTCTCCTACAATGAGCAGTTCTTC. Translation: CASSPRTVSYNEQFF.

In its sample, this clonotype was seen many times. CDR3 in amino acids: CASSLVVGTSGSTEQFF. As DNA, the CDR3 is TGTGCCAGCAGTTTAGTAGTGGGGACTAGCGGGAGCACCGAGCAGTTCTTC. The genes are TRBV12-3 or TRBV12-4 and TRBJ2-1; 14 nucleotides line up with TRBD2. This CDR3 region has 17 residues. V trimming: 1 base; J trimming: 10 bases; junction bases outside the gene matches: 9.

The table lists this clonotype with many counts. CDR3 DNA sequence: TGTGCCAGCCATGGTTATAGCGGGGGGGGGGGCACAGATACGCAGTATTTT. The encoded protein is CASHGYSGGGGTDTQYF. The chain is built from TRBV28 and TRBJ2-3; 11 bases match TRBD2. The CDR3 spans 17 residues. CDR1 and CDR2 (germline): MDHEN, SYDVKM. Trimming at V came to 8 bases and at J to 1 base, leaving 11 bases not matched to a gene.

Many counts were recorded for this clonotype. This chain connects TRBV3-1 to TRBJ2-7, with D perhaps matching TRBD2 (5 bases). Germline loops: CDR1 LGHDT, CDR2 YNNKEL (reference sequence). The ends were cut back, 3 bases at V and 3 bases at J, with 18 bases in the middle. This CDR3 region has 16 residues. The CDR3 spells CASSQDRGWTLYEQYF. The CDR3 nucleotides read TGTGCCAGCAGCCAGGACCGGGGTTGGACTCTCTACGAGCAGTACTTC.

This clonotype has a count of ten or more. The chain has TRBV2 and TRBJ1-1, with D uncertain. This CDR3 has 13 residues. The V gene's germline CDR1 is SNHLY and CDR2 FYNNEI. The V and J ends lost 4 bases and 1 base respectively, with 7 bases between them. CDR3 protein: CASSGVGNTEAFF. DNA for the CDR3: TGTGCCAGCAGTGGGGTGGGGAACACTGAAGCTTTCTTT.

This clonotype has a count of ten or more. The gene calls are TRBV6-1 and TRBJ2-7; TRBD2 aligns across 11 bases. Germline V gene sequence: CDR1 MNHNS, CDR2 SASEGT. Trimming at V came to 6 bases and at J to 1 base, leaving 2 bases not matched to a gene. The CDR3 totals 14 residues. CDR3 amino acids: CASRGTSGSYEQYF. CDR3 in DNA: TGTGCCAGCAGGGGGACTAGCGGATCCTACGAGCAGTACTTC.

This chain links TRBV28 with TRBJ2-1; 8 nucleotides line up with TRBD2. Germline V gene data show CDR1 as MDHEN and CDR2 as SYDVKM. The CDR3 consists of 16 residues. V lost 8 bases to trimming and J lost 1 base; unmatched junction nucleotides: 10. For the CDR3, the DNA is TGTGCCAGCTCCGGCAAAATAGCGGGATCCTACAATGAGCAGTTCTTC. Translating gives CASSGKIAGSYNEQFF.

This clonotype has a handful of counts. The chain links TRBV20-1 to TRBJ2-1; D might be TRBD1 or TRBD2, each matching 6 bases. Trimming took off 5 bases at V and 7 bases at J, with 15 bases between the two ends. The V gene's germline CDR1 is DFQATT and CDR2 SNEGSKA (reference sequence). The CDR3 has 13 amino acids. For the CDR3, the DNA is TGCAGTGCTTACGGAGGGGGGAAGAATGAGCAGTTCTTC. Protein sequence: CSAYGGGKNEQFF.

This clonotype appeared many times. The gene calls are TRBV27 and TRBJ2-7; D is ambiguous. There are 17 residues in the CDR3. The germline V gene encodes CDR1 MNHEY and CDR2 SMNVEV (reference sequence). V was shortened by 0 bases and J by 3 bases, with 18 bases between the two germline ends. CDR3 sequence: CASSLSGLVGTFYEQYF. CDR3 DNA: TGTGCCAGCAGTTTATCGGGGTTGGTAGGTACCTTCTACGAGCAGTACTTC.

In its sample, this clonotype was seen a few times. The chain uses TRBV6-5 and TRBJ1-6; D is ambiguous. Germline CDR1 MNHEY, CDR2 SVGAGI. This CDR3 has 14 residues. Trimming cost V 2 bases and J 7 bases, with 9 bases left between them. Here the CDR3 DNA reads TGTGCCAGCAGTTACCCGGGTGGGAATTCACCCCTCCACTTT. Amino acids: CASSYPGGNSPLHF.

V and J are TRBV11-3 and TRBJ2-7; TRBD1 aligns across 10 bases. Trimming took 5 bases from V and 5 from J; bases not matched to a gene: 3. CDR1 SGHNT and CDR2 YENEEA come from the germline V gene. The CDR3 length is 13 residues. Here the CDR3 DNA reads TGTGCCAGCAGCAAGGACAGGGGGAACGAGCAGTACTTC. Encoded protein: CASSKDRGNEQYF.